These T cell receptor beta chains were read from a single sample in a study of blood T cells in healthy people across ages. TCRdb independently ran MiXCR on the 5' RACE reads; one entry per CDR3 protein. This table holds just over 1 million distinct CDR3 sequences, 40% to 55% found once. Sample: blood. All receptors come from a woman aged 60-75 years in good health. Both conserved end residues are trimmed from each CDR3. The order of the fields is V gene, J gene, CDR3 protein.

v_call: TRBV9; j_call: TRBJ2-3; cdr3_aa: ASSGSETDTQY
v_call: TRBV12-3/TRBV12-4; j_call: TRBJ2-3; cdr3_aa: ASTRSGRGSDTQY
v_call: TRBV15; j_call: TRBJ2-1; cdr3_aa: ATSREEGRDTYNEQF
v_call: TRBV10-3; j_call: TRBJ2-6; cdr3_aa: ANGQGLSGANVLT
v_call: TRBV20-1; j_call: TRBJ1-4; cdr3_aa: SAREAARGGKLF
v_call: TRBV20-1; j_call: TRBJ1-6; cdr3_aa: SARDLLRDSYNSPLH
v_call: TRBV15; j_call: TRBJ2-3; cdr3_aa: ATSRDFGTSGRVTDTQY
v_call: TRBV18; j_call: .; cdr3_aa: ASSPLDTGPETQY
v_call: TRBV18; j_call: .; cdr3_aa: ASSPGDRSLEQY
v_call: TRBV7-7; j_call: TRBJ2-3; cdr3_aa: ASSFSGTPTDTQY
v_call: TRBV27; j_call: TRBJ1-1; cdr3_aa: ASSSPVGRNTEAF
v_call: TRBV11-2; j_call: TRBJ1-2; cdr3_aa: ASSGVDYGYT
v_call: TRBV2; j_call: TRBJ2-1; cdr3_aa: ASSDPGHNEQF
v_call: TRBV27; j_call: TRBJ2-7; cdr3_aa: ASARQTAPTYEQY
v_call: TRBV9; j_call: TRBJ2-7; cdr3_aa: ASSVTGILAEQY
v_call: TRBV11-2; j_call: TRBJ2-5; cdr3_aa: ASSLGQGFQETQY
v_call: TRBV6-2/TRBV6-3; j_call: TRBJ2-7; cdr3_aa: ASTDGSEQY
v_call: TRBV5-1; j_call: TRBJ2-2; cdr3_aa: ASSLGTGGNTGELF
v_call: TRBV7-6; j_call: TRBJ1-4; cdr3_aa: ASSLGQAAKGGKLF
v_call: TRBV5-1; j_call: TRBJ1-4; cdr3_aa: ASSLEAGGKNEKLF
v_call: TRBV7-3; j_call: TRBJ2-1; cdr3_aa: ASSSPGVHEQF
v_call: TRBV4-1; j_call: TRBJ2-3; cdr3_aa: ASSQGRGSTDTQY
v_call: TRBV2; j_call: TRBJ1-2; cdr3_aa: ASTSTGGYLYGYT
v_call: TRBV29-1; j_call: TRBJ2-3; cdr3_aa: SVWTAVRLAGARVGTQY
v_call: TRBV20-1; j_call: TRBJ2-7; cdr3_aa: SADLLAGRSYEQY
v_call: TRBV7-8; j_call: TRBJ2-1; cdr3_aa: ASSPGLAGGQF
v_call: TRBV2; j_call: TRBJ2-1; cdr3_aa: ASSSQGSGNNEQF
v_call: TRBV6-5; j_call: TRBJ2-1; cdr3_aa: ASSYSSAGVKNEQF
v_call: TRBV30; j_call: TRBJ2-5; cdr3_aa: AWSRTSGRIPETQY
v_call: TRBV27; j_call: TRBJ2-2; cdr3_aa: ASSPGQWGVGELF
v_call: TRBV24-1; j_call: TRBJ2-5; cdr3_aa: ATGLAGRNEQY
v_call: TRBV10-3; j_call: TRBJ1-1; cdr3_aa: AILALRMTGHIVNTEAF
v_call: TRBV9; j_call: TRBJ2-7; cdr3_aa: ASGEGSDPYEQY
v_call: TRBV2; j_call: TRBJ2-5; cdr3_aa: ASTRGQGTKETQY
v_call: TRBV10-3; j_call: TRBJ1-6; cdr3_aa: AISGGGNNSPLH
v_call: TRBV11-2; j_call: TRBJ2-7; cdr3_aa: ASSLVGGAMGNEQY
v_call: TRBV12-3/TRBV12-4; j_call: TRBJ2-5; cdr3_aa: ASRQTGPQETQY
v_call: TRBV5-1; j_call: .; cdr3_aa: ASSLTAGRPYEQY
v_call: TRBV20-1; j_call: TRBJ2-7; cdr3_aa: SAYLAGTGGYEQY
v_call: TRBV9; j_call: TRBJ2-5; cdr3_aa: ASSGEATSAGTQY
v_call: TRBV20-1; j_call: TRBJ1-6; cdr3_aa: SALEGFGSPLH
v_call: TRBV10-3; j_call: TRBJ2-7; cdr3_aa: AIIDEWGDEQY
v_call: TRBV27; j_call: TRBJ2-3; cdr3_aa: ASKEVEGQDTQY
v_call: TRBV3-1; j_call: TRBJ1-6; cdr3_aa: ASSSGTRNSPLH
v_call: TRBV6-5; j_call: TRBJ2-3; cdr3_aa: ASSTVGLPRTDTQY